This entry describes one T cell receptor beta chain. The data are from a study of blood T cells in healthy people across ages. A sample-barcoded 5' primer and a J-beta primer mix were used in a second PCR of about 6 to 11 cycles. TCRdb processed the 5' RACE reads anew with MiXCR; each CDR3 protein has one entry. The table includes 850,000 to 1,000,000 distinct CDR3 sequences, around 49% detected once. The V gene end was trimmed by 4 bases and the J gene end by 3 bases; junction bases not matched to a gene: 5. The germline CDR1 and CDR2 sequences are SGHRS and YFSETQ. This CDR3 is built from 16 residues.

The TCR was taken from a man between 25 and 39 years old in good health. This sequence joins TRBV5-1 and TRBJ1-4; 11 bases fit TRBD1. The specimen sequenced was blood. CDR3 amino acids: CASSPRGQGANEKLFF. CDR3 bases: TGCGCCAGCAGCCCGAGGGGACAGGGGGCTAATGAAAAACTGTTTTTT. The full variable domain, completed using reference TRBV5-1 and TRBJ1-4, is KAGVTQTPRYLIKTRGQQVTLSCSPISGHRSVSWYQQTPGQGLQFLFEYFSETQRNKGNFPGRFSGRQFSNSRSEMNVSTLELGDSALYLCASSPRGQGANEKLFFGSGTQLSVL.